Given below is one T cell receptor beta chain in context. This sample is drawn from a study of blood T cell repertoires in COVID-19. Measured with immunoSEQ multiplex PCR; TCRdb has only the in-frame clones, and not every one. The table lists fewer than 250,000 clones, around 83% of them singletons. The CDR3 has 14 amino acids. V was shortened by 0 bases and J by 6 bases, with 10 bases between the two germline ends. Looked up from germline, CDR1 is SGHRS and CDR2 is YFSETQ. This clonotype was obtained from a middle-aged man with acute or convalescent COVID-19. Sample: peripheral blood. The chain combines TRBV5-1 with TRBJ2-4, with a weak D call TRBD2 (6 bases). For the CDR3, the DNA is TGCGCCAGCAGCTTGGAACCTAGCGCAAACATTCAGTACTTC. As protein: CASSLEPSANIQYF. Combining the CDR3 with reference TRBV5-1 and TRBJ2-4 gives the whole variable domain KAGVTQTPRYLIKTRGQQVTLSCSPISGHRSVSWYQQTPGQGLQFLFEYFSETQRNKGNFPGRFSGRQFSNSRSEMNVSTLELGDSALYLCASSLEPSANIQYFGAGTRLSVL.